These T cell receptor beta chains were read from a single sample in a study of blood T cell repertoires in COVID-19. Repertoires were generated with immunoSEQ multiplex PCR, while TCRdb's copy carries only in-frame clones and drops some. The sample yields 150,000 to 200,000 clones, approximately 80% seen once. Input material: peripheral blood. The source is a woman of 80 years or more with COVID-19, enrolled during active disease. CDR3s include the opening cysteine and the closing phenylalanine or tryptophan. The order of the fields is V gene, CDR3 length, D gene, J gene, clone size, CDR3 DNA, CDR3 protein. A D gene is named only where the DNA matches it firmly. Only some rows state a clone size, as once, few, many or a class for expanded clones.

>TRBV7-9|14|TRBD1|TRBJ2-1|-
TGTGCCAGCAGCTTTGGGACAGGCTACAATGAGCAGTTCTTC
CASSFGTGYNEQFF
>TRBV7-6|18|TRBD2|TRBJ2-2|-
TGTGCCAGCAGCCCTCAGACTAGCGGGGGGGCTTACACCGGGGAGCTGTTTTTT
CASSPQTSGGAYTGELFF
>TRBV19|14|TRBD2|TRBJ2-1|-
TGTGCCAGTAGTGTGACTAGCGGGAGGTATGAGCAGTTCTTC
CASSVTSGRYEQFF
>TRBV5-5|13|TRBD1|TRBJ1-2|few
TGTGCCAGCAGCTCCACAGGGGACTATGGCTACACCTTC
CASSSTGDYGYTF
>TRBV3-1/TRBV3-2|16|TRBD2|TRBJ2-3|few
TGTGCCAGCAGCCAAGACGTAGCGGGTAATACAGATACGCAGTATTTT
CASSQDVAGNTDTQYF
>TRBV5-1|14|-|TRBJ1-1|-
TGCGCCAGCAGCCCGCTGACAGGAAACACTGAAGCTTTCTTT
CASSPLTGNTEAFF
>TRBV19|19|TRBD1|TRBJ1-6|-
TGTGCCAGTAGTATGCCGGGACAGGGGGCCTTCACCTATAATTCACCCCTCCACTTT
CASSMPGQGAFTYNSPLHF
>TRBV27|14|TRBD1|TRBJ1-3|-
TGTGCCAGCAAGACAGGGGTATCGGGAAACACCATATATTTT
CASKTGVSGNTIYF
>TRBV5-1|15|TRBD2|TRBJ2-2|few
TGCGCCAGCGGACTAGCGGGAGGGCTGGCCGGGGAGCTGTTTTTT
CASGLAGGLAGELFF
>TRBV11-3|14|-|TRBJ2-1|once
TGTGCCAGCAGCCTTACGGAACCAGGGAATGAGCAGTTCTTC
CASSLTEPGNEQFF
>TRBV5-4|17|TRBD2|TRBJ2-4|-
TGTGCCAGCAGCTTGGGGCTAGCGGGAGCTGAGGGAAACATTCAGTACTTC
CASSLGLAGAEGNIQYF
>TRBV5-1|11|-|TRBJ2-1|-
TGCGCCAGCAGCATAGACAATGAGCAGTTCTTC
CASSIDNEQFF
>TRBV5-5|14|-|TRBJ1-1|-
TGTGCCAGCAGCTTGGTTTCCGCGAGCACTGAAGCTTTCTTT
CASSLVSASTEAFF
>TRBV4-2|13|-|TRBJ2-3|-
TGTGCCAGCAGCCAAGATCAGGCAGATACGCAGTATTTT
CASSQDQADTQYF
>TRBV4-1|15|TRBD1|TRBJ1-4|-
TGCGCCAGCAGGAAGTCCGGGACAGCTAAAGAAAAACTGTTTTTT
CASRKSGTAKEKLFF
>TRBV27|13|TRBD1|TRBJ1-1|few
TGTGCCAGCAGTTTACATCAGGGGGCAGATGCTTTCTTT
CASSLHQGADAFF
>TRBV5-1|18|TRBD2|TRBJ2-2|-
TGCGCCAGCAGCCATAATCCCCTAGCGGGGACGAACACCGGGGAGCTGTTTTTT
CASSHNPLAGTNTGELFF
>TRBV27|14|-|TRBJ2-1|-
TGTGCCAGCAGTTTACGGGACTCCCTCGGGGAGCAGTTCTTC
CASSLRDSLGEQFF
>TRBV19|17|-|TRBJ2-7|-
TGTGCCAGTAGTTCCACCTCCCCGGGACAAGATTCTTACGAGCAGTACTTC
CASSSTSPGQDSYEQYF
>TRBV4-2|18|TRBD2|TRBJ2-1|once
TGTGCCAGCAGCCAAGGGCTAGCGGCCGTTACCTCCTACAATGAGCAGTTCTTC
CASSQGLAAVTSYNEQFF
>TRBV12-3/TRBV12-4|13|-|TRBJ1-2|-
TGTGCCAGCAGTTTGAACAGGAACTATGGCTACACCTTC
CASSLNRNYGYTF
>TRBV27|15|-|TRBJ1-1|-
TGTGCCAGCAGTTTAGGACCGACAGGGAACACTGAAGCTTTCTTT
CASSLGPTGNTEAFF
>TRBV24-1|13|-|TRBJ1-2|-
TGTGCCACCTCCGGTGCTAGCTTCTATGGCTACACCTTC
CATSGASFYGYTF
>TRBV2|12|-|TRBJ1-1|-
TGTGCCAGCAGGGCAGGTCACTTGGAAGCTTTCTTT
CASRAGHLEAFF
>TRBV5-1|17|-|TRBJ1-1|-
TGCGCCAGCAGAGGAATACTCAGCTCGATCCGGGACACTGAAGCTTTCTTT
CASRGILSSIRDTEAFF
>TRBV19|15|-|TRBJ1-5|-
TGTGCCAGTAGTATGACCCAGGGTAGCAATCAGCCCCAGCATTTT
CASSMTQGSNQPQHF
>TRBV19|15|-|TRBJ1-5|-
TGTGCCAGTAGTATAGTGCGGGGGGAGGGACAGCCCCAGCATTTT
CASSIVRGEGQPQHF
>TRBV28|17|TRBD2|TRBJ2-3|-
TGTGCCAGCAGCCCTCCCGGACTAGCGGGATACACAGATACGCAGTATTTT
CASSPPGLAGYTDTQYF
>TRBV5-8|15|-|TRBJ2-5|-
TGTGCCAGCAGCCAGGACTCAGGTAGTAGGTGGACCCAGTACTTC
CASSQDSGSRWTQYF
>TRBV6-5|15|-|TRBJ2-4|once
TGTGCCAGCAGTTACAGGGGTTCTCGAAAAAACATTCAGTACTTC
CASSYRGSRKNIQYF
>TRBV7-3|15|-|TRBJ2-2|once
TGTGCCAGCAGCCAGGGAAACAGGGTTACCGGGGAGCTGTTTTTT
CASSQGNRVTGELFF
>TRBV7-9|15|TRBD2|TRBJ2-1|-
TGTGCCAGCAGCCTAGCGGGGAGCTCCTACAATGAGCAGTTCTTC
CASSLAGSSYNEQFF
>TRBV6-2/TRBV6-3|15|-|TRBJ1-5|-
TGTGCCAGCAGTAGACAGGCTTATAGCAATCAGCCCCAGCATTTT
CASSRQAYSNQPQHF
>TRBV5-4|15|-|TRBJ1-1|-
TGTGCCAGCAGCTTGGCGGGTCAAAAGGCGACTGAAGCTTTCTTT
CASSLAGQKATEAFF
>TRBV24-1|18|TRBD2|TRBJ2-1|-
TGTGCCACCAGTGATTCGCGGACGGAGGTAGCGGGAGGGATTGAGCAGTTCTTC
CATSDSRTEVAGGIEQFF
>TRBV7-8|14|TRBD1|TRBJ1-2|-
TGTGCCAGCAGCATACAGGGGGTTAACTATGGCTACACCTTC
CASSIQGVNYGYTF
>TRBV4-2|16|-|TRBJ2-1|many
TGTGCCAGCAGCCAAGCCGGCAGGGCTCGCTACAATGAGCAGTTCTTC
CASSQAGRARYNEQFF
>TRBV29-1|13|-|TRBJ2-3|-
TGCAGCGTTGTCGGGCAGGGTGGAGATACGCAGTATTTT
CSVVGQGGDTQYF